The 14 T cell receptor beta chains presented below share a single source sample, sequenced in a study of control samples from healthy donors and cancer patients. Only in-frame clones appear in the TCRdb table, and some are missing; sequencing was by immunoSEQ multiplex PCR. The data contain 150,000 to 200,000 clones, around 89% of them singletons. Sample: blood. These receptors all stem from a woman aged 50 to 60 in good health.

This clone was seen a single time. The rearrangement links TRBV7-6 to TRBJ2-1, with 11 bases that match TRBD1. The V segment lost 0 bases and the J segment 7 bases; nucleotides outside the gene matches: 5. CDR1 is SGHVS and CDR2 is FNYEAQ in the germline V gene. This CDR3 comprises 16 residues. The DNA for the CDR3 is TGTGCCAGCAGCTTAGCGGACAGGGGGCTAGGAAATGAGCAGTTCTTC. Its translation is CASSLADRGLGNEQFF.

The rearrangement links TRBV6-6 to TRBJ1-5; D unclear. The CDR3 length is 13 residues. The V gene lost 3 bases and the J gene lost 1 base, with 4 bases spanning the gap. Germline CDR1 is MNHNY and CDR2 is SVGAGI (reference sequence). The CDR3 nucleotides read TGTGCCAGCAGTTATGACAGCAATCAGCCCCAGCATTTT. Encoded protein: CASSYDSNQPQHF.

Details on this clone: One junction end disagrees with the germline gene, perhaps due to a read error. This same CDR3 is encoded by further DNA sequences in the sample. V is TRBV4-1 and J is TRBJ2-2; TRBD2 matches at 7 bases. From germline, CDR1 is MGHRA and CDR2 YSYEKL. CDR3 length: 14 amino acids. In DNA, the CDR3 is TGCGCCCGTCCTTGGGGGGGGAACACCGGGGAACTGTTTTTT. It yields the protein CARPWGGNTGELFF.

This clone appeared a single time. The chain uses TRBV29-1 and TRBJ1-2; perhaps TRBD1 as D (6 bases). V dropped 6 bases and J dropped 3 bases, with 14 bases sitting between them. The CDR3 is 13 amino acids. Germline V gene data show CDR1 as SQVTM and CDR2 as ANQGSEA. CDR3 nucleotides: TGCAGCGTCCCAAACAGGGCGGACTATGGCTACACCTTC. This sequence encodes CSVPNRADYGYTF. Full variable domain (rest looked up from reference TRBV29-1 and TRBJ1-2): SAVISQKPSRDICQRGTSLTIQCQVDSQVTMMFWYRQQPGQSLTLIATANQGSEATYESGFVIDKFPISRPNLTFSTLTVSNMSPEDSSIYLCSVPNRADYGYTFGSGTRLTVV.

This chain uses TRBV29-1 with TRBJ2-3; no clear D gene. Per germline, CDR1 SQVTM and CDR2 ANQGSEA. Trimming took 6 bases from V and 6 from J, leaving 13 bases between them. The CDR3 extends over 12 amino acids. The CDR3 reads CSVDTVGDTQYF. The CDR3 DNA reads TGCAGCGTCGATACGGTGGGGGATACGCAGTATTTT.

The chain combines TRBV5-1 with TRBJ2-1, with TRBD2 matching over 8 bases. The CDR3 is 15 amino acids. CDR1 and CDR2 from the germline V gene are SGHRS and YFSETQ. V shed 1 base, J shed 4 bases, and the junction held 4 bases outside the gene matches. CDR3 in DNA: TGCGCCAGCAGCTTGTACCTAGCGGGTTACAATGAGCAGTTCTTC. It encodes CASSLYLAGYNEQFF.

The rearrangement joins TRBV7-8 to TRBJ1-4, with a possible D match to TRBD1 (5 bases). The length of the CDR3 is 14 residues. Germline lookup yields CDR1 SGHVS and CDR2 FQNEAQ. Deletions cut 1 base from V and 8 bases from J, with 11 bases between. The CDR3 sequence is CASSLGGVGEKLFF. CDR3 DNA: TGTGCCAGCAGCTTAGGGGGGGTCGGCGAAAAACTGTTTTTT.

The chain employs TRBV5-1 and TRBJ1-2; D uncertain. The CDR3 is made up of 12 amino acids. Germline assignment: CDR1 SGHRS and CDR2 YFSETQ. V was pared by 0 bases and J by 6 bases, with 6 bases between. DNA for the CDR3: TGCGCCAGCAGCTTGGCGGGTGATGGCTACACCTTC. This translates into CASSLAGDGYTF.

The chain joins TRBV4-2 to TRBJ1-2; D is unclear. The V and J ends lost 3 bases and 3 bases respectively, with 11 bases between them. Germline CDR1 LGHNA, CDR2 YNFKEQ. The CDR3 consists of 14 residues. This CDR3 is CASSQGPHDYGYTF. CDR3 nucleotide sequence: TGTGCCAGCAGCCAGGGTCCCCACGACTATGGCTACACCTTC.

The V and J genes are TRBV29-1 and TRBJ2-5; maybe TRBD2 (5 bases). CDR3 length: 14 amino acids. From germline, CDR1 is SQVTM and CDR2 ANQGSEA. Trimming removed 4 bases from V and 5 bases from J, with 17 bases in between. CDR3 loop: CSVGGGLFRETQYF. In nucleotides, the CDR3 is TGCAGCGTTGGAGGCGGGTTGTTCCGGGAGACCCAGTACTTC.

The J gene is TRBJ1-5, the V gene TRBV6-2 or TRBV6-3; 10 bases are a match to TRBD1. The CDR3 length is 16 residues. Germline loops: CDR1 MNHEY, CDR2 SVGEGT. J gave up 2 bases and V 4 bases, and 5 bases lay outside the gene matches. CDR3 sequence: CASSSTGGLGNQPQHF. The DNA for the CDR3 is TGTGCCAGCAGTTCGACAGGGGGCCTGGGCAATCAGCCCCAGCATTTT.

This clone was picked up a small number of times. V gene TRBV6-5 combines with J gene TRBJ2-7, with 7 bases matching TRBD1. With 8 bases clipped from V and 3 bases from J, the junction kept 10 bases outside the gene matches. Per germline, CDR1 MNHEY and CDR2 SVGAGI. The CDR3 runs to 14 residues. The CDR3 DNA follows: TGTGCCAGCTCGAGTACAGGGGTCGGCTACGAGCAGTACTTC. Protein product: CASSSTGVGYEQYF.

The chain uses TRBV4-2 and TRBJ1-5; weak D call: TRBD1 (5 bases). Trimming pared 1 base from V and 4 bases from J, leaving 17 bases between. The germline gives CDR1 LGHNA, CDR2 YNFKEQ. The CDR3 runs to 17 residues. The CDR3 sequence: CASSQVQGQVMNQPQHF. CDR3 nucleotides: TGTGCCAGCAGCCAAGTCCAGGGCCAGGTTATGAATCAGCCCCAGCATTTT.

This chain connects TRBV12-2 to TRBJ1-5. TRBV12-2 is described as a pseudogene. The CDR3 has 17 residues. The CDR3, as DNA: TGTGCAAGTCGCTTTGTAGTGGTGGTTGGGGGATATCAGCCCCAGCATTTT. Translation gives CASRFVVVVGGYQPQHF.